Below are 9 T cell receptor beta chains sequenced from a single sample in a study of shared clonotypes between healthy human individuals. Sequenced by immunoSEQ multiplex PCR; TCRdb stores in-frame clones only, minus some. This table holds about 2.3 million clones, more than 85% found once. Sequenced input: naive CD4+ T cells from PBMCs. The subset denotes: CD45RA+ positively selected. The receptors were sampled from a man between 18 and 29 years old in good health. Some clones in this sample may be carry-over from other donors' samples.

This clone was detected only once. The V call is TRBV7-3, the J call TRBJ2-2; D is perhaps TRBD1 (6 bases). The germline V gene has CDR1 SGHTA and CDR2 FQGTGA. The CDR3 runs to 16 residues. V was cut by 0 bases and J by 0 bases, with 8 bases left in between. The CDR3 nucleotides read TGTGCCAGCAGCTTAACCGGGACAACGAACACCGGGGAGCTGTTTTTT. Its translation is CASSLTGTTNTGELFF.

The V and J genes are TRBV7-3 and TRBJ1-1, with D possibly being TRBD1 (6 bases). This CDR3 is built from 14 residues. V was shortened by 4 bases and J by 3 bases, with 12 bases between the two germline ends. In germline, CDR1 is SGHTA, CDR2 FQGTGA. This chain's CDR3 is CASSSRGADTEAFF. DNA for the CDR3: TGTGCCAGCAGCTCGAGGGGGGCGGACACTGAAGCTTTCTTT.

V and J are TRBV7-3 and TRBJ2-3; 9 nucleotides match TRBD2. V was pared by 5 bases and J by 1 base, with 10 bases of the junction left unmatched. Germline CDR1 and CDR2: SGHTA and FQGTGA. The CDR3 extends over 17 amino acids. The DNA for the CDR3 is TGTGCCAGCAGCGAACGAGCCAGGACTAGCGGCACAGATACGCAGTATTTT. This codes for CASSERARTSGTDTQYF.

With respect to this clone: Other nucleotide sequences in the sample specify the same CDR3. The chain links TRBV18 to TRBJ2-1; no definite D call. In germline, CDR1 is KGHSH, CDR2 LQKENI. This CDR3 has 13 amino acids. V gave up 3 bases and J gave up 3 bases, with 6 bases separating them. The CDR3 protein is CASSPDFYNEQFF. CDR3 nucleotides: TGTGCCAGCTCACCTGACTTCTACAATGAGCAGTTCTTC.

This CDR3 reads CASSEQGRGSNQPQHF. For the CDR3, the DNA is TGTGCCAGCAGTGAACAGGGGAGGGGGAGCAATCAGCCCCAGCATTTT. The rearrangement uses TRBV2 and TRBJ1-5; TRBD1 might be the D (6 bases). The CDR3 runs to 16 residues. Germline values: CDR1 SNHLY, CDR2 FYNNEI. The V end was cut by 2 bases, the J end by 1 base, with 12 bases between.

V and J are TRBV2 and TRBJ2-1, with 13 positions matching TRBD2. After removal of 5 bases from V and 6 bases from J, the junction contained 7 bases not matched to a gene. The germline V gene encodes CDR1 SNHLY and CDR2 FYNNEI. This CDR3 contains 16 residues. CDR3 sequence: CASSWGLAGMVNEQFF. Here the CDR3 DNA reads TGTGCCAGCAGTTGGGGACTAGCGGGAATGGTCAATGAGCAGTTCTTC.

The chain employs TRBV5-1 and TRBJ2-4, with 8 bases matching TRBD2. CDR1 SGHRS and CDR2 YFSETQ come from the germline V gene. The CDR3 is made up of 20 amino acids. V shed 3 bases, J shed 0 bases, and the junction held 17 bases outside the gene matches. The CDR3 region has the DNA TGCGCCAGCAGCTCCTTCGTGAGCGGGAGAACTCTGACAGCCAAAAACATTCAGTACTTC. This codes for CASSSFVSGRTLTAKNIQYF.

V usage is TRBV28 and J usage is TRBJ2-3; weak D call: TRBD1 (5 bases). The V gene lost 3 bases and the J gene lost 4 bases, with 14 bases spanning the gap. The CDR3 extends over 15 amino acids. In germline, CDR1 is MDHEN, CDR2 SYDVKM. The CDR3, as DNA: TGTGCCAGCAGTTTCCGCACAGGAGAAGCAGATACGCAGTATTTT. Residues: CASSFRTGEADTQYF.

The rearrangement uses TRBV29-1 and TRBJ2-5; perhaps D is TRBD1 or TRBD2 (5 bases each). The germline V gene has CDR1 SQVTM and CDR2 ANQGSEA. The CDR3 consists of 13 residues. Trimming stripped 4 bases from V and 6 bases from J, with 15 bases between. DNA for the CDR3: TGCAGCGTTGGACCCCAAGGGACCCAGACCCAGTACTTC. Protein: CSVGPQGTQTQYF.